These 20 T cell receptor beta chains were all obtained from the same sample, sequenced in a study of blood T cell repertoires in COVID-19. Here immunoSEQ multiplex PCR was the method, and the copy in TCRdb shows in-frame clones only, minus some. This table holds fewer than 300,000 clones, approximately 93% found once. The specimen was peripheral blood. All receptors come from a woman aged 30 to 39 with COVID-19, enrolled during active disease.

This chain uses TRBV5-1 with TRBJ2-1, with D perhaps TRBD2 (5 bases). The CDR3 is 14 residues long. The V gene lost 4 bases and the J gene lost 6 bases, with 14 bases spanning the gap. Per germline, CDR1 SGHRS and CDR2 YFSETQ. CDR3 sequence reads: CASSIRGIPNEQFF. Here the CDR3 DNA reads TGCGCCAGCAGCATACGGGGAATCCCCAATGAGCAGTTCTTC.

This clone showed up just a few times. The sample carries other DNA sequences with the same CDR3. The rearrangement links TRBV19 to TRBJ1-3; the D gene is possibly TRBD1 (5 bases). Germline V gene lookup returns CDR1 LNHDA and CDR2 SQIVND (reference sequence). This CDR3 region has 14 residues. Trimming pared 5 bases from V and 2 bases from J, leaving 10 bases between. The CDR3 region is CASSFQGPGNTIYF. In DNA form, the CDR3 reads TGTGCCAGTAGTTTCCAGGGCCCTGGAAACACCATATATTTT.

The V gene is TRBV19, the J gene TRBJ2-7; possibly TRBD1 for D (5 bases). The CDR3 contains 12 residues. CDR1 LNHDA and CDR2 SQIVND come from the germline V gene (reference sequence). V was cut by 4 bases and J by 6 bases, with 10 bases left in between. The CDR3 nucleotides are TGTGCCAGTAGTAGTGGGGCGCCCGAGCAGTACTTC. Its protein is CASSSGAPEQYF.

The J gene is TRBJ1-6, the V gene TRBV6-6, with 8 bases fitting TRBD1. The CDR3 runs 16 residues. V shed 2 bases and J 10 bases; nucleotides not matched to a gene: 10. Germline V gives CDR1 MNHNY, CDR2 SVGAGI (reference sequence). The CDR3: CASSYDRIRTGSPLHF. CDR3 bases: TGTGCCAGCAGTTACGATCGTATCAGGACAGGGTCACCCCTCCACTTT.

The rearrangement joins TRBV18 to TRBJ1-3, with no clear D. There are 16 residues in the CDR3. The V end lost 2 bases, the J end lost 0 bases, and 11 bases lay between the germline ends. Germline V CDR1 and CDR2: KGHSH, LQKENI. This CDR3 reads CASSPSQAGSGNTIYF. CDR3 bases: TGTGCCAGCTCACCATCCCAGGCTGGCTCTGGAAACACCATATATTTT.

This chain joins TRBV29-1 and TRBJ2-1, with TRBD1 matching over 9 bases. CDR3 length equals 15 residues. J was trimmed by 4 bases and V by 1 base; bases with no gene match: 5. Germline CDR1 is SQVTM and CDR2 is ANQGSEA. The CDR3 here is CSVEGGQGGYNEQFF. CDR3 nucleotide sequence: TGCAGCGTTGAAGGGGGACAGGGAGGGTACAATGAGCAGTTCTTC.

In its sample, this clone was seen once. The rearrangement joins TRBV27 to TRBJ2-7; 8 nucleotides match TRBD2. Germline lookup yields CDR1 MNHEY and CDR2 SMNVEV (reference sequence). The CDR3 loop spans 13 amino acids. V shed 6 bases and J 4 bases; nucleotides not matched to a gene: 5. The CDR3, as DNA: TGTGCCAGCAGAACAGCGGGAGTTTACGAGCAGTACTTC. Residues: CASRTAGVYEQYF.

The genes are TRBV5-4 and TRBJ1-2; weak D call: TRBD1 (5 bases). V was cut by 0 bases and J by 4 bases, with 13 bases left in between. Germline V gives CDR1 SGHNT, CDR2 YYREEE (reference sequence). The CDR3 length is 15 residues. The CDR3 region is CASSLAGVRGYGYTF. The CDR3 DNA follows: TGTGCCAGCAGCTTGGCGGGGGTAAGAGGCTATGGCTACACCTTC.

In the case of this clone: A junction boundary mismatches the germline segment, possibly from a read error. V and J are TRBV2 and TRBJ1-4; 7 nucleotides align to TRBD1. Germline V gene data show CDR1 as SNHLY and CDR2 as FYNNEI. This CDR3 has 13 amino acids. The CDR3 DNA reads TGTGCCAGCGGTGACAGGGTTTTTGAAAAACTGTTTTTT. Amino acids: CASGDRVFEKLFF.

The V call is TRBV19, the J call TRBJ2-1, with 8 bases that match TRBD1. The germline CDR1 and CDR2 sequences are LNHDA and SQIVND (reference sequence). V shed 3 bases, J shed 4 bases, and the junction held 5 bases outside the gene matches. The CDR3 consists of 15 residues. CDR3 in DNA: TGTGCCAGTAGTATGGAACAGGGGGGATACAATGAGCAGTTCTTC. It specifies CASSMEQGGYNEQFF.

This chain uses TRBV25-1 with TRBJ1-4; no firm D call. This CDR3 region has 15 residues. Germline V CDR1 and CDR2: MGHDK, SYGVNS. V was shortened by 4 bases and J by 4 bases, with 13 bases between the two germline ends. CDR3 sequence reads: CASSGLRAVNEKLFF. CDR3 nucleotides: TGTGCCAGCAGTGGTTTGAGGGCAGTTAATGAAAAACTGTTTTTT. Using reference TRBV25-1 and TRBJ1-4 for the parts outside the CDR3, the full variable domain is EADIYQTPRYLVIGTGKKITLECSQTMGHDKMYWYQQDPGMELHLIHYSYGVNSTEKGDLSSESTVSRIRTEHFPLTLESARPSHTSQYLCASSGLRAVNEKLFFGSGTQLSVL.

The V and J genes are TRBV27 and TRBJ1-1; 11 nucleotides line up with TRBD1. J lost 4 bases, V lost 9 bases, and 7 bases had no gene match. This CDR3 comprises 14 residues. Germline CDR1 is MNHEY and CDR2 is SMNVEV (reference sequence). CDR3 bases: TGTGCCAGTCGGACAGGGGGCCTTGGCACTGAAGCTTTCTTT. Amino acids: CASRTGGLGTEAFF.

This chain uses TRBV27 with TRBJ2-1; possible D gene TRBD2, 5 bases. Trimming removed 4 bases at V and 0 bases at J, with 13 bases between. Looked up from germline, CDR1 is MNHEY and CDR2 is SMNVEV (reference sequence). The CDR3 sequence is 16 residues long. The CDR3 spells CASSSDGVSSYNEQFF. CDR3 DNA: TGTGCCAGCAGTTCCGACGGGGTTAGCTCCTACAATGAGCAGTTCTTC.

This chain connects TRBV27 to TRBJ2-3, with D tentatively TRBD2 (5 bases). Trimming stripped 3 bases from V and 6 bases from J, with 19 bases between. The CDR3 is 16 residues long. Germline CDR1 reads MNHEY; CDR2 reads SMNVEV (reference sequence). CDR3 in amino acids: CASSFLSGIDRDTQYF. As DNA, the CDR3 is TGTGCCAGCAGTTTTTTGAGCGGAATCGATCGGGATACGCAGTATTTT.

This chain connects TRBV12-3 or TRBV12-4 to TRBJ1-2; the D gene is possibly TRBD1 (6 bases). Trimming took 6 bases from V and 5 from J, leaving 13 bases between them. The CDR3 has 13 residues. The DNA for the CDR3 is TGTGCCAGCAGCTCAAAACAGGGATATGGCTACACCTTC. Translation gives CASSSKQGYGYTF.

This clone has only one observation. The gene calls are TRBV7-9 and TRBJ2-1; 8 nucleotides line up with TRBD1. V gave up 1 base and J gave up 6 bases; unmatched junction bases: 5. Germline CDR1 SEHNR, CDR2 FQNEAQ (reference sequence). There are 15 residues in the CDR3. CDR3 DNA: TGTGCCAGCAGCTTAGGGACAGGGAGGCTCAATGAGCAGTTCTTC. Translating gives CASSLGTGRLNEQFF.

The genes are TRBV13 and TRBJ2-1, with 10 bases that match TRBD2. CDR1 and CDR2 from the germline V gene are PRHDT and FYEKMQ (reference sequence). V shed 2 bases, J shed 1 base, and the junction held 14 bases outside the gene matches. CDR3 length: 20 residues. CDR3 amino acids: CASSLRSRGVAGGSYNEQFF. CDR3 DNA sequence: TGTGCCAGCAGCTTAAGGTCGAGGGGGGTAGCGGGAGGATCCTACAATGAGCAGTTCTTC.

This clone was seen only a few times. This sequence joins TRBV5-1 and TRBJ2-1, with 7 bases aligning to TRBD2. Germline loops: CDR1 SGHRS, CDR2 YFSETQ. Trimming cost V 5 bases and J 5 bases; bases outside gene matches: 4. The CDR3 consists of 13 residues. The CDR3 spells CASRPLADNEQFF. Here the CDR3 DNA reads TGCGCCAGCAGGCCTCTAGCGGACAATGAGCAGTTCTTC. Full variable domain (rest looked up from reference TRBV5-1 and TRBJ2-1): KAGVTQTPRYLIKTRGQQVTLSCSPISGHRSVSWYQQTPGQGLQFLFEYFSETQRNKGNFPGRFSGRQFSNSRSEMNVSTLELGDSALYLCASRPLADNEQFFGPGTRLTVL.

V gene TRBV19 combines with J gene TRBJ1-4, with 8 bases aligning to TRBD1. The length of the CDR3 is 14 residues. Trimming removed 5 bases from V and 7 bases from J; junction bases left unmatched: 6. The germline V gene has CDR1 LNHDA and CDR2 SQIVND (reference sequence). CDR3 nucleotides: TGTGCCAGTAGTCCGGACAGGGAGGCTGAAAAACTGTTTTTT. Translating it yields CASSPDREAEKLFF.

This rearrangement joins TRBV5-1 to TRBJ1-2, with D hard to call. The ends were cut back, 0 bases at V and 4 bases at J, with 7 bases in the middle. From germline, CDR1 is SGHRS and CDR2 YFSETQ. The CDR3 length is 13 residues. The DNA of the CDR3 is TGCGCCAGCAGCTTGGACCCAGGCTATGGCTACACCTTC. Protein: CASSLDPGYGYTF.